Each of the 27 T cell receptor beta chains below was sequenced from the same sample in a study of T cells after yellow fever vaccination. TCRdb reprocessed the 5' RACE reads via MiXCR and lists one record per CDR3 protein. The top ten clones hold around 20% of a sample with 400,000 or so distinct CDR3 sequences, around a tenth of them seen once. Sequenced here: PBMCs, sampled on the day of the first yellow fever vaccination. Every receptor here comes from a man aged 18-30 years who received the YFV17D yellow fever vaccine.

This clonotype was counted ten times or more. The rearrangement joins TRBV7-2 to TRBJ2-1, with D uncertain. CDR1 and CDR2 from the germline V gene are SGHTA and FQGNSA. This CDR3 has 12 residues. V lost 5 bases and J lost 5, with 7 bases in between. The CDR3 spells CASSPGHNEQFF. CDR3 sequence (DNA): TGTGCCAGCAGCCCAGGCCACAATGAGCAGTTCTTC.

This clonotype was picked up a small number of times. The V call is TRBV18, the J call TRBJ2-3, with TRBD2 matching over 7 bases. CDR1 is KGHSH, CDR2 LQKENI, per germline. V shed 3 bases, J shed 0 bases, and the junction held 3 bases outside the gene matches. CDR3 length: 15 residues. The CDR3 DNA reads TGTGCCAGCTCACCTACAGCGGGGAGCACAGATACGCAGTATTTT. It encodes CASSPTAGSTDTQYF. Drawing the rest from reference TRBV18 and TRBJ2-3, the complete variable domain is NAGVMQNPRHLVRRRGQEARLRCSPMKGHSHVYWYRQLPEEGLKFMVYLQKENIIDESGMPKERFSAEFPKEGPSILRIQQVVRGDSAAYFCASSPTAGSTDTQYFGPGTRLTVL.

This clonotype was counted once. The genes are TRBV7-3 and TRBJ2-2; D is possibly TRBD1 (5 bases). Trimming stripped 2 bases from V and 0 bases from J, with 10 bases between. From germline, CDR1 is SGHTA and CDR2 FQGTGA. The CDR3 covers 16 residues. For the CDR3, the DNA is TGTGCCAGCAGCTTATCTGGGGCATCGAACACCGGGGAGCTGTTTTTT. It translates to CASSLSGASNTGELFF. The full variable domain, in which reference TRBV7-3 and TRBJ2-2 provide the parts outside the CDR3, is GAGVSQTPSNKVTEKGKYVELRCDPISGHTALYWYRQSLGQGPEFLIYFQGTGAADDSGLPNDRFFAVRPEGSVSTLKIQRTERGDSAVYLCASSLSGASNTGELFFGEGSRLTVL.

This clonotype was seen a handful of times. The V and J genes are TRBV11-2 and TRBJ2-3, with 8 bases that match TRBD1. The CDR3 is 17 residues long. V lost 4 bases and J lost 5; bases outside the gene matches: 14. From germline, CDR1 is SGHAT and CDR2 FQNNGV. The CDR3 protein is CASSSPPRRGQVDTQYF. In DNA, the CDR3 is TGTGCCAGCAGCTCCCCTCCGCGCAGGGGGCAGGTAGATACGCAGTATTTT.

Many counts were recorded for this clonotype. V usage is TRBV7-2 and J usage is TRBJ2-3; D ambiguous. Trimming cost V 3 bases and J 2 bases, with 6 bases left between them. The CDR3 has 13 amino acids. Germline V CDR1 and CDR2: SGHTA, FQGNSA. The DNA for the CDR3 is TGTGCCAGCAGCTTTACAGACACAGATACGCAGTATTTT. Translating gives CASSFTDTDTQYF.

The chain joins TRBV5-5 to TRBJ1-4; 9 bases are shared with TRBD1. After removal of 4 bases from V and 13 bases from J, the junction contained 5 bases not matched to a gene. Germline CDR1 and CDR2: SGHKS and YYEKEE (reference sequence). This CDR3 is built from 12 residues. In DNA form, the CDR3 reads TGTGCCAGCAGCCCCTTGACAGGGGGACTGTTTTTT. As protein: CASSPLTGGLFF.

Ten or more counts support this clonotype. The V call is TRBV5-1, the J call TRBJ2-3; D unclear. The germline V gene encodes CDR1 SGHRS and CDR2 YFSETQ. This CDR3 is built from 12 residues. V gave up 4 bases and J gave up 8 bases, with 11 bases separating them. The chain's CDR3 is CASSRTTRTQYF. For the CDR3, the DNA is TGCGCCAGCAGCAGAACTACCCGTACGCAGTATTTT.

This clonotype was seen a handful of times. The rearrangement joins TRBV7-3 to TRBJ2-2; a weak D match, TRBD2 (5 bases). This CDR3 has 16 residues. The germline V gene has CDR1 SGHTA and CDR2 FQGTGA. Trimming shortened V by 5 bases and J by 1 base, and 14 bases separated the two germline ends. The CDR3 loop is CASSRGPAGNTGELFF. DNA for the CDR3: TGTGCCAGCAGCCGAGGCCCCGCGGGGAACACCGGGGAGCTGTTTTTT.

There are a few counts of this clonotype. The chain carries TRBV27 and TRBJ1-1, with D possibly matching TRBD1 (6 bases). This CDR3 contains 14 residues. Germline-derived CDR1 and CDR2 are MNHEY and SMNVEV (reference sequence). Trimming shortened V by 3 bases and J by 10 bases, and 18 bases separated the two germline ends. CDR3 in DNA: TGTGCCAGCAGTTTTTCGCAGGGGTTCAAAGGAGCTTTCTTT. It specifies CASSFSQGFKGAFF.

The rearrangement uses TRBV5-4 and TRBJ2-1, with a tentative D call TRBD1 (6 bases). CDR1 and CDR2 from the germline V gene are SGHNT and YYREEE (reference sequence). CDR3 length equals 15 residues. V lost 0 bases and J 6 bases, leaving 13 bases between the germline ends. Here the CDR3 DNA reads TGTGCCAGCAGCTTGGCAGGGGATCTGGGCAATGAGCAGTTCTTC. Its translation: CASSLAGDLGNEQFF.

This sequence joins TRBV5-4 and TRBJ1-1; no reliable D call. Trimming cost V 8 bases and J 1 base, with 18 bases left between them. The germline V gene has CDR1 SGHNT and CDR2 YYREEE (reference sequence). This CDR3 has 15 amino acids. CDR3 protein: CASSPPGLPNTEAFF. Here the CDR3 DNA reads TGTGCCAGTAGTCCACCCGGGCTCCCGAACACTGAAGCTTTCTTT.

CDR3 amino acids: CASRDREGGEQYF. As DNA, the CDR3 is TGTGCCAGCAGGGACAGGGAGGGCGGAGAGCAGTACTTC. V gene TRBV11-3 combines with J gene TRBJ2-7, with D tentatively TRBD1 (8 bases). V was clipped by 6 bases and J by 7 bases, with 16 bases between them. The length of the CDR3 is 13 residues. Germline V lookup: CDR1 SGHNT, CDR2 YENEEA.

This clonotype was counted many times. The chain has TRBV7-2 and TRBJ2-5; 9 nucleotides agree with TRBD2. The CDR3 runs to 16 residues. Germline-derived CDR1 and CDR2 are SGHTA and FQGNSA. Trimming removed 6 bases from V and 2 bases from J; junction bases left unmatched: 10. This CDR3 is CASRSTGTSTQETQYF. CDR3 sequence (DNA): TGTGCCAGCAGGTCCACCGGGACTAGCACTCAAGAGACCCAGTACTTC. The whole variable domain, remainder taken from reference TRBV7-2 and TRBJ2-5, is GAGVSQSPSNKVTEKGKDVELRCDPISGHTALYWYRQSLGQGLEFLIYFQGNSAPDKSGLPSDRFSAERTGGSVSTLTIQRTQQEDSAVYLCASRSTGTSTQETQYFGPGTRLLVL.

In its sample, this clonotype was seen a few times. The chain combines TRBV7-2 with TRBJ2-3; 8 positions agree with TRBD2. Unmatched junction bases numbered 8, after V lost 4 bases and J lost 2 bases. This CDR3 spans 16 amino acids. Germline V gene lookup returns CDR1 SGHTA and CDR2 FQGNSA. The chain's CDR3 is CASSSTIAGYTDTQYF. CDR3 nucleotides: TGTGCCAGCAGCTCTACGATAGCGGGGTACACAGATACGCAGTATTTT.

This chain joins TRBV12-3 or TRBV12-4 and TRBJ2-1, with 9 nucleotides matching TRBD2. Unmatched junction bases numbered 14, after V lost 7 bases and J lost 10 bases. The CDR3 is made up of 15 amino acids. The DNA of the CDR3 is TGTGCCAGCACCTTCCGCGGGGGGGCCACGGAAGAGCAGTTCTTC. As protein: CASTFRGGATEEQFF.

This chain joins TRBV5-4 and TRBJ2-7; TRBD1 matches at 7 bases. Germline loops: CDR1 SGHNT, CDR2 YYREEE (reference sequence). J gave up 2 bases and V 3 bases, and 11 bases lay outside the gene matches. The length of the CDR3 is 16 residues. The CDR3 nucleotides are TGTGCCAGCAGCTCCGATAAACAGGGGAATACCTACGAGCAGTACTTC. It codes for CASSSDKQGNTYEQYF.

This clonotype showed up many times. This chain joins TRBV6-2 or TRBV6-3 and TRBJ2-5; D could derive from TRBD1 or TRBD2 (5 bases each). The germline V gene encodes CDR1 MNHEY and CDR2 SVGEGT. Trimming stripped 0 bases from V and 3 bases from J, with 14 bases between. CDR3 length: 16 residues. CDR3 in DNA: TGTGCCAGCAGTTACTCGGGGACGTCGGTGGAAGAGACCCAGTACTTC. Its protein product is CASSYSGTSVEETQYF.

There are many counts of this clonotype. This sequence joins TRBV7-9 and TRBJ1-1; 7 bases fit TRBD1. The CDR3 contains 15 residues. Trimming at V came to 4 bases and at J to 4 bases, leaving 9 bases not matched to a gene. Per germline, CDR1 SEHNR and CDR2 FQNEAQ (reference sequence). CDR3 sequence: CASSSRQGIGTEAFF. CDR3 nucleotides: TGTGCCAGCAGCTCCCGACAGGGAATCGGCACTGAAGCTTTCTTT.

In regard to this clonotype: One junction end disagrees with the germline gene, perhaps due to a read error. The chain couples TRBV20-1 to TRBJ1-5; TRBD1 is a possible D gene (6 bases). CDR3 length: 14 amino acids. Germline V lookup: CDR1 DFQATT, CDR2 SNEGSKA (reference sequence). CDR3 nucleotide sequence: TGCAATGCTCAACAGGGTAATAGCAATCAGCCCCAGCATTTT. Translating gives CNAQQGNSNQPQHF.

In this sample, this clonotype turned up a few times. The genes are TRBV11-3 and TRBJ2-4, with a possible D match to TRBD2 (5 bases). Trimming pared 5 bases from V and 3 bases from J, leaving 17 bases between. CDR3 length: 16 residues. Germline V lookup: CDR1 SGHNT, CDR2 YENEEA. CDR3 in amino acids: CASSPRHSGDKNIQYF. The CDR3 DNA sequence: TGTGCCAGCAGCCCCAGACACTCCGGGGACAAAAACATTCAGTACTTC.

This clonotype has a handful of counts. This chain links TRBV2 with TRBJ2-5, with D hard to call. Trimming shortened V by 2 bases and J by 5 bases, and 12 bases separated the two germline ends. The CDR3 is 14 amino acids. Germline V gene lookup returns CDR1 SNHLY and CDR2 FYNNEI. The CDR3 region has the DNA TGTGCCAGCAGTGAACGGTCGGGTTCGGAGACCCAGTACTTC. It specifies CASSERSGSETQYF.

This clonotype was counted a few times. The J gene is TRBJ1-2, the V gene TRBV2; D is possibly TRBD1 (5 bases). The V and J ends lost 7 bases and 3 bases respectively, with 15 bases between them. Per germline, CDR1 SNHLY and CDR2 FYNNEI. The CDR3 has 14 residues. The CDR3 reads CASTLSGRDYGYTF. The CDR3 DNA is TGTGCCAGCACCCTATCGGGCAGGGACTATGGCTACACCTTC.

This chain connects TRBV6-4 to TRBJ2-3; 12 bases line up with TRBD2. The CDR3 is 16 residues long. The germline gives CDR1 MRHNA, CDR2 SNTAGT. Losses at the gene ends were 6 bases for V and 4 bases for J; bases not matched to a gene: 8. The CDR3 DNA reads as TGTGCCAGCAGCCGACACCTAGCGGGGGGGGCAGATACGCAGTATTTT. As protein: CASSRHLAGGADTQYF.

This clonotype was counted at least ten times. In nucleotides, the CDR3 is TGCGCCAGCAGCCAAACCGGGACTGACCTCTATGGCTACACCTTC. This codes for CASSQTGTDLYGYTF. The V call is TRBV4-1, the J call TRBJ1-2; tentatively, D is TRBD1 (5 bases). Germline lookup yields CDR1 MGHRA and CDR2 YSYEKL. V lost 2 bases and J 4 bases, leaving 14 bases between the germline ends. The CDR3 extends over 15 amino acids.

This clonotype came up many times. The gene calls are TRBV7-2 and TRBJ1-1; D gene ambiguous. CDR1 and CDR2 (germline): SGHTA, FQGNSA. This CDR3 comprises 13 residues. The ends were cut back, 5 bases at V and 0 bases at J, with 7 bases in the middle. The CDR3 DNA is TGTGCCAGCAGCCCTAGGGTGAACACTGAAGCTTTCTTT. Amino acid sequence: CASSPRVNTEAFF.

This clonotype was picked up a small number of times. The chain combines TRBV30 with TRBJ2-1; D is undetermined. V dropped 4 bases and J dropped 8 bases, with 9 bases sitting between them. Germline CDR1 reads GTSNPN; CDR2 reads SVGIG (reference sequence). This CDR3 spans 11 amino acids. The CDR3 coding sequence is TGTGCCTGGACCCTACGGCATGAGCAGTTCTTC. Its protein product is CAWTLRHEQFF.

This clonotype was counted ten times or more. The chain has TRBV20-1 and TRBJ2-7; D gene unclear. The CDR3 totals 14 residues. V shed 2 bases and J shed 3 bases, with 14 bases lying between them. Per germline, CDR1 DFQATT and CDR2 SNEGSKA (reference sequence). CDR3 in amino acids: CSARPTDSLYEQYF. The CDR3 nucleotides read TGCAGTGCTAGACCCACCGACTCACTCTACGAGCAGTACTTC.